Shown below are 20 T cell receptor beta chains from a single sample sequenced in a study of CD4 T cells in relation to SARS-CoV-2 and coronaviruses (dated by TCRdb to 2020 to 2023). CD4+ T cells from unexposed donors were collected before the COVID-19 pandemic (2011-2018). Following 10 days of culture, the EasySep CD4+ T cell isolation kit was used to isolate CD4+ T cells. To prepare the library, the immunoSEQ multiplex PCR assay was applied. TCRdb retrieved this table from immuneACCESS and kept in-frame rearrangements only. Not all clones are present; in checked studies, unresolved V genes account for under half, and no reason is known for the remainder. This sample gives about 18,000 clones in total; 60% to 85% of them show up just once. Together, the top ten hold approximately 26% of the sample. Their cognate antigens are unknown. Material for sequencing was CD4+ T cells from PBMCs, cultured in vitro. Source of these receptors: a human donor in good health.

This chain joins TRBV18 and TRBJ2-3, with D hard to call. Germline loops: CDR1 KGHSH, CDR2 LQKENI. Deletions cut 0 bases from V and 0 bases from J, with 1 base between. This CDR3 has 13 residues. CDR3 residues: CASSPPSTDTQYF. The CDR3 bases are TGTGCCAGCTCACCACCCAGCACAGATACGCAGTATTTT. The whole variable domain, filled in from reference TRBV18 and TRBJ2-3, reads NAGVMQNPRHLVRRRGQEARLRCSPMKGHSHVYWYRQLPEEGLKFMVYLQKENIIDESGMPKERFSAEFPKEGPSILRIQQVVRGDSAAYFCASSPPSTDTQYFGPGTRLTVL.

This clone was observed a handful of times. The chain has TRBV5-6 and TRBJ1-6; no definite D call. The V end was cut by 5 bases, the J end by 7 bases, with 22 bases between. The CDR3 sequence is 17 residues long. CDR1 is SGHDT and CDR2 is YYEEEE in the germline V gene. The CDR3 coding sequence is TGTGCCAGCAGTCCCTCACCTGGGGAGAGGGTAAATTCACCCCTCCACTTT. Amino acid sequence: CASSPSPGERVNSPLHF.

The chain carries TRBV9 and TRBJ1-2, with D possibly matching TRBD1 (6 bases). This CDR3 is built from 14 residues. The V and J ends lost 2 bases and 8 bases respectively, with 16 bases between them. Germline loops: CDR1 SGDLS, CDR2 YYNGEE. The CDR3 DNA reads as TGTGCCAGCAGCGTCCTACTAGGCGGGGGCGGCTACACCTTC. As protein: CASSVLLGGGGYTF.

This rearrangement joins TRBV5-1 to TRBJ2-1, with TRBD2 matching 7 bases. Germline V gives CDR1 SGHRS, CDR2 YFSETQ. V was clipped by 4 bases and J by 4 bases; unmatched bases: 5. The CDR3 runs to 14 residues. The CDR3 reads CASSSRTSYNEQFF. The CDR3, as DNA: TGCGCCAGCAGCAGCAGGACTAGTTACAATGAGCAGTTCTTC.

CDR3 nucleotides: TGTGCCAGCAGTGAGGGGCGGGGACCTATGAACACTGAAGCTTTCTTT. This encodes CASSEGRGPMNTEAFF. V and J are TRBV6-1 and TRBJ1-1; TRBD1 might be the D (5 bases). Germline V gene sequence: CDR1 MNHNS, CDR2 SASEGT. The CDR3 extends over 16 amino acids. V was cut by 3 bases and J by 0 bases, with 14 bases left in between.

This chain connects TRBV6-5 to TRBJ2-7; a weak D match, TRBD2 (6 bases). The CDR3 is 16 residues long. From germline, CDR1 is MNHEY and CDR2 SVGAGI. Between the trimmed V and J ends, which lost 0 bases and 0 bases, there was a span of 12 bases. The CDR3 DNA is TGTGCCAGCAGTTACTCGGGGGGTGTAAGCTCCTACGAGCAGTACTTC. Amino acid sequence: CASSYSGGVSSYEQYF.

CDR3 amino acids: CASRIDSNTEAFF. CDR3 DNA: TGTGCCAGCAGGATCGACAGTAACACTGAAGCTTTCTTT. V and J are TRBV7-2 and TRBJ1-1, with a weak D call TRBD1 (5 bases). Germline V gene sequence: CDR1 SGHTA, CDR2 FQGNSA. The CDR3 consists of 13 residues. Trimming removed 6 bases from V and 2 bases from J, with 10 bases in between.

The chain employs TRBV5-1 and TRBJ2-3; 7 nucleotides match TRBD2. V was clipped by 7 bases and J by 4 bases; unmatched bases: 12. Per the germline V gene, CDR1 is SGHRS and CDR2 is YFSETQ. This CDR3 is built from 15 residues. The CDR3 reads CASSPGGRAADTQYF. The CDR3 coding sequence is TGCGCCAGCTCCCCCGGGGGGAGGGCCGCAGATACGCAGTATTTT. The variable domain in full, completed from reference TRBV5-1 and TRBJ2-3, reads KAGVTQTPRYLIKTRGQQVTLSCSPISGHRSVSWYQQTPGQGLQFLFEYFSETQRNKGNFPGRFSGRQFSNSRSEMNVSTLELGDSALYLCASSPGGRAADTQYFGPGTRLTVL.

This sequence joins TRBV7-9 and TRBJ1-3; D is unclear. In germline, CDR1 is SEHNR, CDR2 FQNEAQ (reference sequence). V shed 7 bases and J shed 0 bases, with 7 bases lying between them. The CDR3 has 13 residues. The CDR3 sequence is CASTRNSGNTIYF. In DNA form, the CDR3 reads TGTGCCAGCACTAGGAACTCTGGAAACACCATATATTTT.

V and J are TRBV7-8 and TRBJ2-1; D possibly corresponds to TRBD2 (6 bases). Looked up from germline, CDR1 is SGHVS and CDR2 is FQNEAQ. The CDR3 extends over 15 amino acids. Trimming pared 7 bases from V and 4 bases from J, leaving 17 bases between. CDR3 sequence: CASKWMEGIYNEQFF. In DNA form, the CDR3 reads TGTGCCAGCAAATGGATGGAGGGCATATACAATGAGCAGTTCTTC. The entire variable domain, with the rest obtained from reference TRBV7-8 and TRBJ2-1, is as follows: GAGVSQSPRYKVAKRGQDVALRCDPISGHVSLFWYQQALGQGPEFLTYFQNEAQLDKSGLPSDRFFAERPEGSVSTLKIQRTQQEDSAVYLCASKWMEGIYNEQFFGPGTRLTVL.

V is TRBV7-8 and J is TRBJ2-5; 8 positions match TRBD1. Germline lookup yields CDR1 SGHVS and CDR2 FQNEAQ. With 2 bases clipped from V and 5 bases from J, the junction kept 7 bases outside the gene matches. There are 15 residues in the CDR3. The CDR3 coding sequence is TGTGCCAGCAGCTTACGCCGACAGGGGAGGGAGACCCAGTACTTC. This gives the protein CASSLRRQGRETQYF.

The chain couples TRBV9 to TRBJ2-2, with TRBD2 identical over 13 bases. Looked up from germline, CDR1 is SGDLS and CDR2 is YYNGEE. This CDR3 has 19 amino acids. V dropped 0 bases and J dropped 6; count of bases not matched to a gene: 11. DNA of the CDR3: TGTGCCAGCAGCGTAGGGACTAGCGGGAGTGTAGCTGTGGCCGGGGAGCTGTTTTTT. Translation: CASSVGTSGSVAVAGELFF.

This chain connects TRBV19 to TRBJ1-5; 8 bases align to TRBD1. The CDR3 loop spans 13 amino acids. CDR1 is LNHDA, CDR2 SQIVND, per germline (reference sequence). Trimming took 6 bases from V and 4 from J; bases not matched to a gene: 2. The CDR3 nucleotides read TGTGCCAGTAGGGGGGACAGGAATCAGCCCCAGCATTTT. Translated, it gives CASRGDRNQPQHF.

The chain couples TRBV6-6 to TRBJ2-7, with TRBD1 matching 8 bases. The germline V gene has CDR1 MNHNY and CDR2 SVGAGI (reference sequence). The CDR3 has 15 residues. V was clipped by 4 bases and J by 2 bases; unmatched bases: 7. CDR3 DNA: TGTGCCAGCAGTTCTAAGGGACAGGAGACCTACGAGCAGTACTTC. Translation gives CASSSKGQETYEQYF.

DNA of the CDR3: TGTGCCAGCAGAAACAACAGAAATAACTATGGCTACACCTTC. It translates to CASRNNRNNYGYTF. The chain couples TRBV27 to TRBJ1-2; D remains unclear. V was trimmed by 6 bases and J by 1 base, leaving 12 bases between them. Germline V lookup: CDR1 MNHEY, CDR2 SMNVEV (reference sequence). CDR3 length: 14 residues.

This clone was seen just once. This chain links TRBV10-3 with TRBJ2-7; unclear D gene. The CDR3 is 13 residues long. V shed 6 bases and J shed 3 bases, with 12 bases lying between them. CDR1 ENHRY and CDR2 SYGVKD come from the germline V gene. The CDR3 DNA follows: TGTGCCATCAGCGTCGGGCCGGACTACGAGCAGTACTTC. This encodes CAISVGPDYEQYF.

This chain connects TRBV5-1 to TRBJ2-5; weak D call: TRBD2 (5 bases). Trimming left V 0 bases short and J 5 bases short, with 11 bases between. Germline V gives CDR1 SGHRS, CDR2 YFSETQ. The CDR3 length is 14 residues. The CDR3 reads CASSLEAGGETQYF. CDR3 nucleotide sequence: TGCGCCAGCAGCTTGGAGGCAGGCGGGGAGACCCAGTACTTC.

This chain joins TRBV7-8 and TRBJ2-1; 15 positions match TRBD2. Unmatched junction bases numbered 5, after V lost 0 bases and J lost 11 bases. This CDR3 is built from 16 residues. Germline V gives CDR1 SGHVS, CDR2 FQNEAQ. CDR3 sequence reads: CASSLAGLAGGIKQFF. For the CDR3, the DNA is TGTGCCAGCAGCTTAGCTGGACTAGCGGGAGGGATTAAGCAGTTCTTC. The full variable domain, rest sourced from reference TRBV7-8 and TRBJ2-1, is GAGVSQSPRYKVAKRGQDVALRCDPISGHVSLFWYQQALGQGPEFLTYFQNEAQLDKSGLPSDRFFAERPEGSVSTLKIQRTQQEDSAVYLCASSLAGLAGGIKQFFGPGTRLTVL.

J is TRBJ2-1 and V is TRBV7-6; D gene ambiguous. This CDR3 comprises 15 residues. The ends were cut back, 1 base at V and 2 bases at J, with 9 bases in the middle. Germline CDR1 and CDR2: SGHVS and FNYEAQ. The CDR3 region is CASSLVEQAYNEQFF. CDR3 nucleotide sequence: TGTGCCAGCAGCTTAGTGGAGCAGGCCTACAATGAGCAGTTCTTC.

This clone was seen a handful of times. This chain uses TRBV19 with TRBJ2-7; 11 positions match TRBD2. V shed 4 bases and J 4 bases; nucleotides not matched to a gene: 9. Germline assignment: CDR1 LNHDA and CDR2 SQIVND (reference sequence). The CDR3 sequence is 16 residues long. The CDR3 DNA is TGTGCCAGTAGTAGAATAGCGGGAGGGTCGGATTACGAGCAGTACTTC. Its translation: CASSRIAGGSDYEQYF.